Each of the 4 T cell receptor beta chains below was sequenced from the same sample in a study of T cell responses to AZD1222 COVID-19 vaccine. Only in-frame clones appear in the TCRdb table, and some are missing; sequencing was by immunoSEQ multiplex PCR. The table has roughly 81,000 clones, around nine tenths seen once; the top ten hold 15% to 20%. The source material was peripheral blood, sampled on day 0 of AZD1222 vaccination. The receptors here all came from an adult in good health.

This chain uses TRBV18 with TRBJ2-3; D ambiguous. V shed 0 bases and J shed 9 bases, with 10 bases lying between them. From germline, CDR1 is KGHSH and CDR2 LQKENI. This CDR3 has 13 residues. The CDR3 spells CASSPPLLGTQYF. The CDR3 coding sequence is TGTGCCAGCTCACCACCGCTCTTGGGCACGCAGTATTTT.

The chain is built from TRBV7-2 and TRBJ2-7; the D gene is possibly TRBD2 (6 bases). CDR1 is SGHTA and CDR2 is FQGNSA in the germline V gene. CDR3 length equals 14 residues. The germline V and J ends were trimmed by 5 bases and 7 bases, with 18 bases remaining between them. CDR3 protein: CASSPLAGPGEQYF. Here the CDR3 DNA reads TGTGCCAGCAGCCCACTAGCCGGCCCGGGGGAGCAGTACTTC.

The rearrangement joins TRBV11-2 to TRBJ1-5; 8 nucleotides align to TRBD1. The germline V gene encodes CDR1 SGHAT and CDR2 FQNNGV. The junction had 2 bases not matched to a gene; V was cut back by 0 bases and J by 7 bases. The CDR3 contains 14 residues. CDR3 DNA sequence: TGTGCCAGCAGCTTAGACAGGGGGCACCAGCCCCAGCATTTT. The encoded protein is CASSLDRGHQPQHF.

The CDR3 DNA sequence: TGCAGTGCTAGTAATGACCCGTCAGGGGAGCTGTTTTTT. It encodes CSASNDPSGELFF. The V gene is TRBV20-1, the J gene TRBJ2-2; D gene uncertain. Between the trimmed V and J ends, which lost 3 bases and 8 bases, there was a span of 13 bases. This CDR3 comprises 13 residues. Germline assignment: CDR1 DFQATT and CDR2 SNEGSKA (reference sequence).